This is a list of T cell receptor beta chains from one sample in a study of blood T cell repertoires in COVID-19. Here immunoSEQ multiplex PCR was the method, and the copy in TCRdb shows in-frame clones only, minus some. The data hold fewer than 250,000 clones, with 88% observed a single time. The sample taken for sequencing was peripheral blood. The receptors were sampled from a woman aged 60-75 years with acute or convalescent COVID-19. The CDR3 runs from the conserved cysteine through the conserved F or W. Clone sizes are given selectively: once, few, many, or a class where the clone is expanded.

J gene: TRBJ2-1
clone size: -
V gene: TRBV6-5
CDR3 protein: CASSRGDRVHEQFF

J gene: TRBJ2-5
clone size: -
V gene: TRBV7-2
CDR3 protein: CASSLGFPGLVAQETQYF

J gene: TRBJ2-2
clone size: -
V gene: TRBV7-9
CDR3 protein: CASSPTLGTGELFF

J gene: TRBJ2-2
clone size: -
V gene: TRBV5-1
CDR3 protein: CASSAGQGGRTGELFF

J gene: TRBJ2-2
clone size: -
V gene: TRBV3-1/TRBV3-2
CDR3 protein: CASSLQEGGVASIGELFF

J gene: TRBJ1-4
clone size: -
V gene: TRBV19
CDR3 protein: CASSILAATNEKLFF

J gene: TRBJ1-1
clone size: -
V gene: TRBV19
CDR3 protein: CASSHGTVAFF

J gene: TRBJ2-5
clone size: -
V gene: TRBV18
CDR3 protein: CASSRTGQETQYF

J gene: TRBJ1-3
clone size: -
V gene: TRBV18
CDR3 protein: CASSKGQEGGTIYF

J gene: TRBJ2-1
clone size: -
V gene: TRBV30
CDR3 protein: CAWRLRGASGRNEQFF

J gene: TRBJ2-7
clone size: few
V gene: TRBV7-8
CDR3 protein: CASSPPTGNVPYEQYF

J gene: TRBJ1-1
clone size: -
V gene: TRBV6-5
CDR3 protein: CASSYGRMNTEAFF

J gene: TRBJ2-1
clone size: once
V gene: TRBV7-6
CDR3 protein: CASSLMAGSYNEQFF

J gene: TRBJ2-6
clone size: -
V gene: TRBV29-1
CDR3 protein: CSAGGGRGANVLTF

J gene: TRBJ1-2
clone size: -
V gene: TRBV10-3
CDR3 protein: CAISERWGGLDYGYTF

J gene: TRBJ1-2
clone size: once
V gene: TRBV5-1
CDR3 protein: CASSPGQGAGYTF

J gene: TRBJ2-7
clone size: -
V gene: TRBV7-8
CDR3 protein: CASSDRLAYEQYF

J gene: TRBJ1-2
clone size: -
V gene: TRBV19
CDR3 protein: CASSDNRGQDYGYTF

J gene: TRBJ1-3
clone size: -
V gene: TRBV5-3
CDR3 protein: CARSPLGVYGNTIYF

J gene: TRBJ1-5
clone size: -
V gene: TRBV19
CDR3 protein: CASSTQGERQPQHF

J gene: TRBJ1-5
clone size: few
V gene: TRBV6-1
CDR3 protein: CASSEARLSGNQPQHF

J gene: TRBJ2-7
clone size: -
V gene: TRBV5-4
CDR3 protein: CASSYSGKSSYEQYF

J gene: TRBJ1-3
clone size: -
V gene: TRBV19
CDR3 protein: CASGPTFAGNTIYF

J gene: TRBJ2-5
clone size: once
V gene: TRBV30
CDR3 protein: CAWSTRGGGETQYF

J gene: TRBJ1-5
clone size: once
V gene: TRBV30
CDR3 protein: CAWRGGSNQPQHF

J gene: TRBJ1-1
clone size: -
V gene: TRBV6-6
CDR3 protein: CASSPRGEGGIKDTEAFF

J gene: TRBJ2-1
clone size: -
V gene: TRBV6-2/TRBV6-3
CDR3 protein: CASSYPNSGRAQVTDEQFF

J gene: TRBJ2-2
clone size: -
V gene: TRBV3-1/TRBV3-2
CDR3 protein: CASSRQTWADPGELFF

J gene: TRBJ1-5
clone size: -
V gene: TRBV19
CDR3 protein: CASSGTGQGGNQPQHF

J gene: TRBJ2-2
clone size: -
V gene: TRBV19
CDR3 protein: CASSIDPGAGGTGELFF

J gene: TRBJ2-4
clone size: once
V gene: TRBV7-2
CDR3 protein: CASSLATGLAGGGSKNIQYF

J gene: TRBJ1-2
clone size: -
V gene: TRBV7-9
CDR3 protein: CASILQGVDYGYTF

J gene: TRBJ1-1
clone size: -
V gene: TRBV28
CDR3 protein: CASRQGGRTEAFF

J gene: TRBJ2-1
clone size: -
V gene: TRBV18
CDR3 protein: CASSPLAGTGGVHEQFF

J gene: TRBJ2-3
clone size: -
V gene: TRBV25-1
CDR3 protein: CASSDIRSTDTQYF

J gene: TRBJ1-2
clone size: -
V gene: TRBV9
CDR3 protein: CASSVVPGHGYTF

J gene: TRBJ1-1
clone size: -
V gene: TRBV12-3/TRBV12-4
CDR3 protein: CASSLGWTQAFF

J gene: TRBJ2-1
clone size: -
V gene: TRBV5-1
CDR3 protein: CASSQRTTSGGPGEQFF

J gene: TRBJ1-4
clone size: -
V gene: TRBV4-2
CDR3 protein: CASSQEGGSTNEKLFF

J gene: TRBJ1-3
clone size: -
V gene: TRBV30
CDR3 protein: CAWSVPGQGLGSGNTIYF

J gene: TRBJ2-3
clone size: medium-sized
V gene: TRBV3-1/TRBV3-2
CDR3 protein: CASSRWALSTDTQYF

J gene: TRBJ1-1
clone size: -
V gene: TRBV7-9
CDR3 protein: CASSATALLNTEAFF

J gene: TRBJ1-5
clone size: -
V gene: TRBV10-1
CDR3 protein: CASSEDRGLNQPQHF

J gene: TRBJ1-6
clone size: -
V gene: TRBV6-5
CDR3 protein: CASSRDRDNSPLHF

J gene: TRBJ1-2
clone size: -
V gene: TRBV18
CDR3 protein: CASSVQDNYGYTF

J gene: TRBJ2-1
clone size: -
V gene: TRBV24-1
CDR3 protein: CATSEPGGIEQFF

J gene: TRBJ2-5
clone size: -
V gene: TRBV12-3/TRBV12-4
CDR3 protein: CASSSIAETQYF

J gene: TRBJ2-7
clone size: -
V gene: TRBV27
CDR3 protein: CASSYGTSGVYEQYF

J gene: TRBJ1-1
clone size: -
V gene: TRBV2
CDR3 protein: CASTVAMNTEAFF

J gene: TRBJ1-2
clone size: -
V gene: TRBV7-9
CDR3 protein: CASSPFIGTANYGYTF

J gene: TRBJ1-4
clone size: -
V gene: TRBV2
CDR3 protein: CASSDGRAQGREKLFF

J gene: TRBJ1-4
clone size: -
V gene: TRBV9
CDR3 protein: CASSGDRDLATNEKLFF